The 15 T cell receptor beta chains below all came from one sample that was sequenced in a study of chemoradiotherapy in HPV16-positive cancers. Produced via immunoSEQ multiplex PCR; TCRdb's table is partial and in-frame only. Of thousands of clones detected, around 83% appear once; the ten largest clones hold 8% to 9.5%. Sample: tumor tissue, taken from a patient who underwent chemoradiotherapy. All receptors come from a human donor with HPV-associated anogenital cancer.

This chain uses TRBV5-1 with TRBJ2-7; tentatively, D is TRBD1 (5 bases). The CDR3 sequence is 15 residues long. Trimming left V 4 bases short and J 2 bases short, with 16 bases between. The germline V gene has CDR1 SGHRS and CDR2 YFSETQ. CDR3 in amino acids: CASSTSSGLAYEQYF. Written as DNA, the CDR3 is TGCGCCAGCAGCACCTCATCAGGGTTGGCCTACGAGCAGTACTTC.

The chain couples TRBV4-3 to TRBJ2-3; 9 bases map to TRBD2. CDR1 and CDR2 (germline): LGHNA, YSLEER. The CDR3 covers 17 residues. The V gene end was trimmed by 4 bases and the J gene end by 1 base; junction bases not matched to a gene: 9. This CDR3 reads CASSPGSLAGRTDTQYF. CDR3 in DNA: TGCGCCAGCAGCCCAGGCTCCCTAGCGGGGCGCACAGATACGCAGTATTTT.

V usage is TRBV23-1 and J usage is TRBJ2-7; 9 nucleotides agree with TRBD2. TRBV23-1 is assigned to the ORF class and has an uncertain function. Germline trimming cut 4 bases from V and 3 bases from J; bases unmatched to any gene: 7. The CDR3 sequence is 15 residues long. CDR3 loop: CASSRPGLAYYEQYF. The DNA of the CDR3 is TGCGCCAGCAGTCGGCCGGGACTAGCCTACTACGAGCAGTACTTC.

This clone has a single count. The rearrangement uses TRBV9 and TRBJ2-3, with D perhaps given as TRBD1 or TRBD2 (5 bases each). The CDR3 contains 16 residues. Germline loops: CDR1 SGDLS, CDR2 YYNGEE. The V gene lost 4 bases and the J gene lost 0 bases, with 15 bases spanning the gap. Written as DNA, the CDR3 is TGTGCCAGCAGCCCCCGGGGCTCCCTTAGCACAGATACGCAGTATTTT. This translates into CASSPRGSLSTDTQYF.

This sequence joins TRBV6-4 and TRBJ1-1; the D gene is possibly TRBD1 (6 bases). Trimming stripped 4 bases from V and 5 bases from J, with 11 bases between. This CDR3 is 13 amino acids long. Germline loops: CDR1 MRHNA, CDR2 SNTAGT. The CDR3 sequence is CASSAGARTEAFF. The CDR3 DNA is TGTGCCAGCAGTGCAGGGGCAAGAACTGAAGCTTTCTTT.

This chain joins TRBV28 and TRBJ1-2; no definite D call. Germline V gives CDR1 MDHEN, CDR2 SYDVKM. The CDR3 is 12 amino acids. Between the trimmed V and J ends, which lost 5 bases and 8 bases, there was a span of 12 bases. The CDR3 coding sequence is TGTGCCAGCAGTGACCGCGGGTGGGGCTACACCTTC. Translated, it gives CASSDRGWGYTF.

The chain links TRBV5-4 to TRBJ1-6; possible D gene TRBD1, 6 bases. CDR3 length equals 17 residues. The V end was cut by 0 bases, the J end by 5 bases, with 15 bases between. CDR1 and CDR2 (germline): SGHNT, YYREEE (reference sequence). This CDR3 reads CASSLESWDTNNSPLHF. As DNA, the CDR3 is TGTGCCAGCAGCTTGGAATCCTGGGACACCAATAATTCACCCCTCCACTTT. Together with reference TRBV5-4 and TRBJ1-6, the CDR3 gives the full variable domain: ETGVTQSPTHLIKTRGQQVTLRCSSQSGHNTVSWYQQALGQGPQFIFQYYREEENGRGNFPPRFSGLQFPNYSSELNVNALELDDSALYLCASSLESWDTNNSPLHFGNGTRLTVT.

The gene calls are TRBV7-8 and TRBJ2-7; 11 bases agree with TRBD1. The CDR3 extends over 17 amino acids. Germline-derived CDR1 and CDR2 are SGHVS and FQNEAQ. V lost 5 bases, J lost 6 bases, and 15 bases stayed unmatched. The CDR3 DNA sequence: TGTGCCAGCAGCCCACGGACAGGGGGCTTCTCTGTGCCCGAGCAGTACTTC. It yields the protein CASSPRTGGFSVPEQYF.

This clone was recorded a few times. The chain employs TRBV6-1 and TRBJ1-1, with 7 bases identical to TRBD1. CDR1 and CDR2 (germline): MNHNS, SASEGT. The CDR3 covers 18 residues. With V trimmed by 4 bases and J by 4 bases, 18 bases remained unmatched. The CDR3 here is CASSVGGPGGDSFTEAFF. The DNA for the CDR3 is TGTGCCAGCAGTGTCGGCGGACCAGGGGGGGATAGTTTCACTGAAGCTTTCTTT.

The chain combines TRBV30 with TRBJ2-7; the match to TRBD1 covers 8 bases. After removal of 4 bases from V and 4 bases from J, the junction contained 9 bases not matched to a gene. The CDR3 is made up of 14 amino acids. Germline V gene sequence: CDR1 GTSNPN, CDR2 SVGIG (reference sequence). CDR3 sequence reads: CAWNWGTGDYEQYF. The DNA of the CDR3 is TGTGCCTGGAATTGGGGGACAGGTGATTACGAGCAGTACTTC. Supplemented by reference TRBV30 and TRBJ2-7, the full variable domain reads SQTIHQWPATLVQPVGSPLSLECTVEGTSNPNLYWYRQAAGRGLQLLFYSVGIGQISSEVPQNLSASRPQDRQFILSSKKLLLSDSGFYLCAWNWGTGDYEQYFGPGTRLTVT.

The chain recombines TRBV21-1 with TRBJ2-5. TRBV21-1 is listed as a pseudogene. The CDR3 has 15 residues. The CDR3 sequence is CASSKLDRGPETQYF. The CDR3, as DNA: TGTGCCAGCAGCAAACTTGATCGGGGGCCAGAGACCCAGTACTTC.

This clone was seen just once. V and J are TRBV2 and TRBJ2-5; TRBD1 matches at 10 bases. The CDR3 is 16 residues long. Germline CDR1 and CDR2: SNHLY and FYNNEI. The ends lost 6 bases at V and 4 bases at J; junction bases unmatched: 11. The chain's CDR3 is CASRAGQGEERETQYF. The CDR3 coding sequence is TGTGCCAGCAGGGCCGGACAGGGGGAGGAGAGAGAGACCCAGTACTTC.

The chain carries TRBV9 and TRBJ2-5; unclear D gene. Trimming shortened V by 4 bases and J by 5 bases, and 12 bases separated the two germline ends. The CDR3 contains 13 residues. Germline CDR1 and CDR2: SGDLS and YYNGEE. CDR3 protein: CASSPNPGETQYF. CDR3 bases: TGTGCCAGCAGCCCCAACCCCGGGGAGACCCAGTACTTC. The whole variable domain, filled in from reference TRBV9 and TRBJ2-5, reads DSGVTQTPKHLITATGQRVTLRCSPRSGDLSVYWYQQSLDQGLQFLIQYYNGEERAKGNILERFSAQQFPDLHSELNLSSLELGDSALYFCASSPNPGETQYFGPGTRLLVL.

The chain couples TRBV6-5 to TRBJ1-2; TRBD1 might be the D (5 bases). The CDR3 spans 11 residues. Germline V lookup: CDR1 MNHEY, CDR2 SVGAGI. V was clipped by 10 bases and J by 4 bases, with 10 bases between them. In DNA form, the CDR3 reads TGTGCCACCAGACAGTCCTATGGCTACACCTTC. Protein product: CATRQSYGYTF.

The V and J genes are TRBV6-6 and TRBJ1-6; 8 nucleotides align to TRBD1. This CDR3 has 15 amino acids. V lost 5 bases, J lost 10 bases, and 10 bases stayed unmatched. Looked up from germline, CDR1 is MNHNY and CDR2 is SVGAGI (reference sequence). The CDR3 reads CASSAGQGENSPLHF. The CDR3 region has the DNA TGTGCCAGCAGTGCCGGACAGGGAGAAAACTCACCCCTCCACTTT.